This paragraph covers one T cell receptor (beta chain) sequence. This entry belongs to a study of shared clonotypes between healthy human individuals. TCRdb's table, derived via immunoSEQ multiplex PCR, lists solely in-frame clones and lacks some. Found here are approximately 1.1 million clones, 70% to 80% of them singletons; the top ten hold under 0.65%. The CDR3 is 15 amino acids. The V and J ends lost 1 base and 7 bases, in that order; junction bases with no gene match: 5. Germline V gene data show CDR1 as SNHLY and CDR2 as FYNNEI. Caucasian adults living in Nashville, Tennessee, provided all samples.

The sequence was collected from a man younger than 30 in good health. Some clones in this sample may be carry-over from other donors' samples. The genes are TRBV2 and TRBJ2-1; 9 nucleotides line up with TRBD1. Input material: memory CD4+ T cells from PBMCs. Subset of the sample: CD45RA-negative fraction. In DNA form, the CDR3 reads TGTGCCAGCAGTGAAGGACAGGGGGTTGAAAATGAGCAGTTCTTC. Translated: CASSEGQGVENEQFF.